This TCR beta chain was recovered during a study of spatial heterogeneity in lung cancer (dated by TCRdb to the late 2010s). Background on the whole study: Samples were obtained from 72 patients with early-stage, untreated non-small cell lung cancer from the lung TRACERx cohort. TCR repertoire features were related to nonsynonymous mutation counts determined by whole-exome sequencing of tumor tissue. In the raw uncorrected reads, each unique combination of TCR and UMI appeared more than ten times on average. At surgery, hundreds of tumor regions, around 68 matched nontumor lung samples and a few dozen PBMC samples were TCR-sequenced for both alpha and beta chains. The study quantitatively compared TCR alpha and beta repertoires across multiple tumor regions, matched nontumor lung and blood in non-small cell lung cancer. Follow-up PBMC samples were sequenced whenever available, with the median time to follow-up being around two years after resection. Beta-chain transcripts were consistently detected in greater numbers than alpha-chain transcripts, which likely reflects a higher abundance of beta-chain transcripts. Findings and caveats that apply to the study as a whole: Only 11 to 15 patients were included in the comparisons of baseline and follow-up blood repertoires. Confirming at a functional level the hypothesis that regional TCRs recognize regional mutations was considered to require additional single-cell paired TCR alpha and beta sequencing. Ubiquitous expanded tumor TCRs showed up in blood more often at tumor resection than at routine follow-up.

There are many counts of this clonotype. Which antigen it targets is not known. One base away there is no much larger clone; base qualities are not given. In light of the paper, this sample's time point label describes: blood at routine non-recurrence follow-up after resection. For TCR sequencing, whole RNA was extracted from tumor and nontumor lung tissue, or from cryopreserved PBMC samples, and no cell sorting was done. Only patients with enough RNA available from two or more tumor regions were chosen for TCR sequencing. Library creation used 5' RACE. Instrument used: NextSeq 500. In the TCR library protocol, a unique molecular identifier was attached to each TCR cDNA molecule so that PCR and sequencing errors could be corrected. The paper's data handling went like this. TCR identification, UMI-based error correction and CDR3 extraction were performed with Decombinator tools. Expanded TCRs were defined as those above a frequency of 2 per 1,000, corresponding to the top 1% of the tumor frequency distribution. Renyi diversity was computed with the R vegan package after each repertoire had been subsampled 100 times to 5,000 TCRs. To build CDR3 similarity networks, amino acid triplet string-kernel similarity was used, and CDR3s were connected when their pairwise similarity was above 0.82. The public sequencing data were trimmed at Q25 with fastp and processed into clonotypes with MiXCR by TCRdb, which kept only in-frame beta chains. Rows with a matching CDR3 protein are joined into one entry that keeps the most common DNA and genes. These V and J calls originate from TCRdb's pipeline instead of the authors' own analysis. Recorded for this sample are 49,000 or so distinct CDR3 sequences; about 10% of them occurred a single time. 32% of the sample is in the top ten clones.

The specimen was PBMCs, collected at follow-up. This TCR derives from a male donor with early-stage non-small cell lung cancer.

Here is the DNA: TGTGCCAGCAGCCAATCGGCGGTGAACACTGAAGCTTTCTTT. Its coded protein is CASSQSAVNTEAFF. The chain uses TRBV7-2 and TRBJ1-1; the D gene remains uncertain. Sequences SGHTA (CDR1) and FQGNSA (CDR2) are obtained from the germline V gene. V loses 5 bases, J loses 0 bases, and the germline ends lie 10 bases apart. The CDR3, from cysteine to phenylalanine, totals 14 residues. Only the CDR3 DNA is retained, 42 bases long and in frame from the first base.